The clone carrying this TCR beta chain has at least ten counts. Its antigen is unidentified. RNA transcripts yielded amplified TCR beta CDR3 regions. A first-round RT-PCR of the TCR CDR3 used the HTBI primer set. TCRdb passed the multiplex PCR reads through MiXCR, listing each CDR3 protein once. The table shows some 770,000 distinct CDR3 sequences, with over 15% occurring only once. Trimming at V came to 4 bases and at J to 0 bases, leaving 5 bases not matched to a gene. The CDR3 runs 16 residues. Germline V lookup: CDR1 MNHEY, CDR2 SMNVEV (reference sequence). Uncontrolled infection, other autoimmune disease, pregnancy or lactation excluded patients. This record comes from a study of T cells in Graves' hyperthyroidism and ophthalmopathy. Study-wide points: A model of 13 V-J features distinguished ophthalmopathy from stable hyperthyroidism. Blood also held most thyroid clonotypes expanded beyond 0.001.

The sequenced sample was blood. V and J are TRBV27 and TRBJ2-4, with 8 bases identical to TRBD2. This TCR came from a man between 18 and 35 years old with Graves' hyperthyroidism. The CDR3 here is CASSYLAGLAKNIQYF. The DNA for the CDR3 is TGTGCCAGCAGTTACCTAGCGGGTCTAGCCAAAAACATTCAGTACTTC.